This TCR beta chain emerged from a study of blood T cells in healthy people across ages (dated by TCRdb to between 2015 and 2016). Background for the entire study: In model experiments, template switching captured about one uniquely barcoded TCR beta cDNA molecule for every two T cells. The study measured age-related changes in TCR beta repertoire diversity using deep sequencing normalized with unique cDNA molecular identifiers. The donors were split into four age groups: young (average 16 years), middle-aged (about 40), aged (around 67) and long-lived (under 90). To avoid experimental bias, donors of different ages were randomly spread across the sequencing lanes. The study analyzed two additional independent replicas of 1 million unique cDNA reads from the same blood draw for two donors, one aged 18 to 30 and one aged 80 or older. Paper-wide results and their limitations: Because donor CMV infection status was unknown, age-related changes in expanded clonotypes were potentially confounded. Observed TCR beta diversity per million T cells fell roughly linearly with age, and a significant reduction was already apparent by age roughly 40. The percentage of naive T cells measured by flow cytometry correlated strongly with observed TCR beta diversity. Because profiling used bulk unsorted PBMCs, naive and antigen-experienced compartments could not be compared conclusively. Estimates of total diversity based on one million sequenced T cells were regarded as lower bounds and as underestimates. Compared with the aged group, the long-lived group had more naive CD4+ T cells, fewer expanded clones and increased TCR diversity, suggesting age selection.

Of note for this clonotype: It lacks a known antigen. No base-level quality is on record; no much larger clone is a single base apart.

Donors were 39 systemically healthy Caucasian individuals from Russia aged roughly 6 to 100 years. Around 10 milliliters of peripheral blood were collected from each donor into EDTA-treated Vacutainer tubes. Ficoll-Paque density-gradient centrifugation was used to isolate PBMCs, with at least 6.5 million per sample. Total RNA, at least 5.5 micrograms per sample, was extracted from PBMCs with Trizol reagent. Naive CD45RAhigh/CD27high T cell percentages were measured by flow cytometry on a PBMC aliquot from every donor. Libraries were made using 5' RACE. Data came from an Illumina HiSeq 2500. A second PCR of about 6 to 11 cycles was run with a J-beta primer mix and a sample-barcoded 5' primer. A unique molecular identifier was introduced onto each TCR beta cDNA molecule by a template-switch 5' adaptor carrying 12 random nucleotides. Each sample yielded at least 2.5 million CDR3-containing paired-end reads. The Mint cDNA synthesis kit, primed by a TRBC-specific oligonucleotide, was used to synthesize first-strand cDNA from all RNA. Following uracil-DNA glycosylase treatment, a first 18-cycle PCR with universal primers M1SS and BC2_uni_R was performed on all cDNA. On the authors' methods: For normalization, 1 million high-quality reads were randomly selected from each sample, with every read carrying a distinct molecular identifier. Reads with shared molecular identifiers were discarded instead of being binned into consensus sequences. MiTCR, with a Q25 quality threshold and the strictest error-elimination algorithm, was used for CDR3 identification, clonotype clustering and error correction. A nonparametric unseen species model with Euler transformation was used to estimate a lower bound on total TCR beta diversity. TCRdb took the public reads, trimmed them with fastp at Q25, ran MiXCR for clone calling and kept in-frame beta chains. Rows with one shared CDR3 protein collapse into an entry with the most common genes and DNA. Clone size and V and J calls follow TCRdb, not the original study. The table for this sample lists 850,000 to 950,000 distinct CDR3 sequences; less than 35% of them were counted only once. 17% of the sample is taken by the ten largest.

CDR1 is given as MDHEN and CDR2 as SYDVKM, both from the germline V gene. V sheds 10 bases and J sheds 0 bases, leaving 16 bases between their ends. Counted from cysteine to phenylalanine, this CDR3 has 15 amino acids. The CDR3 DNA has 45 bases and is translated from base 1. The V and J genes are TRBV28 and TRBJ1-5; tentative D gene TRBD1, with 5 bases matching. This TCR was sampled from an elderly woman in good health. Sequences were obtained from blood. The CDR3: CATSWGVSSNQPQHF. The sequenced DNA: TGTGCCACCTCATGGGGGGTGTCTAGCAATCAGCCCCAGCATTTT.